This section outlines one T cell receptor (beta chain) sequence together with its context. Its antigen is not identified. The CDR3 runs to 14 residues. Germline CDR1 reads GTSNPN; CDR2 reads SVGIG (reference sequence). V lost 0 bases and J 6 bases, leaving 12 bases between the germline ends. Once RNA had been extracted, it was reverse transcribed into cDNA to act as the sequencing template. The data were produced by immunoSEQ multiplex PCR, yet TCRdb's version contains in-frame clones alone and is incomplete. The sample yields roughly 140,000 clones, approximately 51% seen once. This entry comes from a study of CD8+ T cells in alopecia areata. Findings and caveats of the study: Affected lesional scalp, above all in alopecia totalis/universalis, was more clonal than normal scalp.

The material sequenced was CD4+ T cells sorted from blood, taken at week 0. The TCR comes from a human donor with alopecia areata. The chain is built from TRBV30 and TRBJ1-5; tentatively, D is TRBD1 (6 bases). This CDR3 reads CAWSVVGGAQPQHF. In DNA form, the CDR3 reads TGTGCCTGGAGTGTAGTGGGGGGGGCTCAGCCCCAGCATTTT.